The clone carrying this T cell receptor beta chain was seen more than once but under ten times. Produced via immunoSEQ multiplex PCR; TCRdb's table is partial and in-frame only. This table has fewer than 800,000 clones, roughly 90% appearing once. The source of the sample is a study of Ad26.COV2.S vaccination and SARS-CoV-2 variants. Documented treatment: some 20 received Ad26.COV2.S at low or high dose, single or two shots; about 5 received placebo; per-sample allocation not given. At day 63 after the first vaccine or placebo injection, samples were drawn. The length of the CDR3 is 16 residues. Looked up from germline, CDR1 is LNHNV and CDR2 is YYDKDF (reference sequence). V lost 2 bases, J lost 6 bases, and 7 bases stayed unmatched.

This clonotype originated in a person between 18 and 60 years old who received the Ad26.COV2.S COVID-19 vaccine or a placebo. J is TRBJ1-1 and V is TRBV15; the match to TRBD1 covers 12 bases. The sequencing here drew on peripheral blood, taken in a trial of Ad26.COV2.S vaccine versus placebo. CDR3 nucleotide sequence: TGTGCCACCAGCAGAACCCCGGGACAGGGGGCCGCTGAAGCTTTCTTT. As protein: CATSRTPGQGAAEAFF.